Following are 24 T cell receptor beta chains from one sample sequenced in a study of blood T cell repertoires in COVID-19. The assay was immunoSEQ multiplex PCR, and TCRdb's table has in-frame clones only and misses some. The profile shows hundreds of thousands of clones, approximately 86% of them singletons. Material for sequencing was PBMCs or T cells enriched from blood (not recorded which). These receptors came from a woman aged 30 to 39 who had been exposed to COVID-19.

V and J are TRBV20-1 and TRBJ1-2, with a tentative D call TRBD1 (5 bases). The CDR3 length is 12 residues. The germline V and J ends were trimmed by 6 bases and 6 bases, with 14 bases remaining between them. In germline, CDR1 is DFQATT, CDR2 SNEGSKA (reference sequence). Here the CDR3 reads CSASRQSDGYTF. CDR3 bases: TGCAGTGCAAGTAGACAGTCGGATGGCTACACCTTC.

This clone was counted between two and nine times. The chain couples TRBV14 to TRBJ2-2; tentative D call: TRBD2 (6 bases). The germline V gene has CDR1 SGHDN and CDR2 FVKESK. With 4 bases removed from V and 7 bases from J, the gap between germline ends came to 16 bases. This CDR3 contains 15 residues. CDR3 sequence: CASSPRAGPGGELFF. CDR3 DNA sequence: TGTGCCAGCAGCCCTCGGGCGGGGCCCGGCGGGGAGCTGTTTTTT.

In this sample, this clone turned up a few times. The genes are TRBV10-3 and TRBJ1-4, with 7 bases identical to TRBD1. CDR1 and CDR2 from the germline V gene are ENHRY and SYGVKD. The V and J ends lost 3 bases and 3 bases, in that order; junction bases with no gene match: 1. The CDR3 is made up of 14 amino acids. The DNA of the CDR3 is TGTGCCATCAGTGACGGGACAGCTAATGAAAAACTGTTTTTT. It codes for CAISDGTANEKLFF.

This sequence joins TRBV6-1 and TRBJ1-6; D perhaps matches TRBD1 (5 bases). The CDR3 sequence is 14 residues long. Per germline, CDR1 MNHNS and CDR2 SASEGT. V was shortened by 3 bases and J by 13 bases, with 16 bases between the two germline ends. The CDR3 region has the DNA TGTGCCAGCAGTGATCTTGCCCCCAAGGGGCCCCTCCACTTT. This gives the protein CASSDLAPKGPLHF.

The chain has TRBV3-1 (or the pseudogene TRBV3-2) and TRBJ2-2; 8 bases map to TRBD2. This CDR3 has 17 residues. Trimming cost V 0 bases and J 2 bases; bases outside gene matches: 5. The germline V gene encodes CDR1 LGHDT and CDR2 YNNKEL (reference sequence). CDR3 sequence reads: CASSQDGLAGNTGELFF. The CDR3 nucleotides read TGTGCCAGCAGCCAAGATGGGCTAGCGGGTAACACCGGGGAGCTGTTTTTT.

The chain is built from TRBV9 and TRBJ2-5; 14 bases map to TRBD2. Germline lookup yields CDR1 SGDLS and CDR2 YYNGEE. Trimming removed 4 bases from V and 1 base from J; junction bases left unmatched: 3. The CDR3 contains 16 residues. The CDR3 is CASSTGLAGGQETQYF. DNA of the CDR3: TGTGCCAGCAGCACCGGACTAGCGGGGGGCCAAGAGACCCAGTACTTC.

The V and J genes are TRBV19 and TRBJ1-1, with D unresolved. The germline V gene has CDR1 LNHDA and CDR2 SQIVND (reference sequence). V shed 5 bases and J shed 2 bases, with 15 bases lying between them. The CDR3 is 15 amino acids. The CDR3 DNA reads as TGTGCCAGTAGTTTCTCCGGGTCTCTAAACACTGAAGCTTTCTTT. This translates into CASSFSGSLNTEAFF.

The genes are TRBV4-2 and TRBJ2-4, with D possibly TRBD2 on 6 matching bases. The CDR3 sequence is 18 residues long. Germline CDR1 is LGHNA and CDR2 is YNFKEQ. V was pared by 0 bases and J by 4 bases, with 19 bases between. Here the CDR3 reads CASSQDDGLAGPKNIQYF. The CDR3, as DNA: TGTGCCAGCAGCCAAGATGATGGGTTGGCGGGGCCTAAAAACATTCAGTACTTC.

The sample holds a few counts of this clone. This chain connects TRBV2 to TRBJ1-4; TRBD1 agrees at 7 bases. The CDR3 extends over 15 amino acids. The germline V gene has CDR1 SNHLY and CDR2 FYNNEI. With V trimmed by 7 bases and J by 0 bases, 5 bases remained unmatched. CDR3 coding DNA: TGTGCCAGCACCCGACAGGGCTCAACTAATGAAAAACTGTTTTTT. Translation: CASTRQGSTNEKLFF.

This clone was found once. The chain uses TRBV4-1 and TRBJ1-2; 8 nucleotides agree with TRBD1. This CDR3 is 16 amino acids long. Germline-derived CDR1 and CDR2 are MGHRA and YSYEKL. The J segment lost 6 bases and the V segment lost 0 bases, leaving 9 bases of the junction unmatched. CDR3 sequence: CASSQDSTGVRDGYTF. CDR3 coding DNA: TGCGCCAGCAGCCAAGATTCGACAGGGGTTAGGGATGGCTACACCTTC.

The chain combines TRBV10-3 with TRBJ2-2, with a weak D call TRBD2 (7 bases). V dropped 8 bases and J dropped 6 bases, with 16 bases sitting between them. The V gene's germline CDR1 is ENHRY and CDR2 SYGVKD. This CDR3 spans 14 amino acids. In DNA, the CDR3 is TGTGCCATCCTACCCTCGGGGGGCGCCGGGGAGCTGTTTTTT. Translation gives CAILPSGGAGELFF.

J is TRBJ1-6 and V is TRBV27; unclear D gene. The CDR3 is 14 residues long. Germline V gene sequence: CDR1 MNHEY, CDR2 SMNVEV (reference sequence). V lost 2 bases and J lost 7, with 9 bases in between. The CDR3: CASSLGPGNSPLHF. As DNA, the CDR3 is TGTGCCAGCAGTTTAGGACCGGGGAATTCACCCCTCCACTTT.

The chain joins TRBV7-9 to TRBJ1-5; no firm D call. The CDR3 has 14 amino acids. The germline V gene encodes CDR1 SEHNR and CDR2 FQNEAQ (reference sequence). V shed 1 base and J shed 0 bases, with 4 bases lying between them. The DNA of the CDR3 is TGTGCCAGCAGCTTAGACAATAGCAATCAGCCCCAGCATTTT. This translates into CASSLDNSNQPQHF.

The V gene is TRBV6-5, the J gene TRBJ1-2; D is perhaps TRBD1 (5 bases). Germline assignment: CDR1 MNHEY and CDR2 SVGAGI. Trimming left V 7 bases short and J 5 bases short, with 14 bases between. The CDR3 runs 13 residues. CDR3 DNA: TGTGCCAGCACCGAGACAGTTATATATGGCTACACCTTC. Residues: CASTETVIYGYTF.

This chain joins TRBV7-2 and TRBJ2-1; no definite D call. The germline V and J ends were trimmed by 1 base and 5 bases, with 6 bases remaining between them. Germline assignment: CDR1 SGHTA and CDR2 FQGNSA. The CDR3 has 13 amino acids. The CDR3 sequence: CASSLGLNNEQFF. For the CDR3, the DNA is TGTGCCAGCAGCTTAGGACTCAACAATGAGCAGTTCTTC.

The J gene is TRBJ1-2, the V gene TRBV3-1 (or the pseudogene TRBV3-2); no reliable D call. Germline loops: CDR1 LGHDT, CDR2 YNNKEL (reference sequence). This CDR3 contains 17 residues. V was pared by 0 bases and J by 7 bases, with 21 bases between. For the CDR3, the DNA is TGTGCCAGCAGCCAAGATCAGACTTGGCTCCGGAGGAGTGGCTACACCTTC. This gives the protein CASSQDQTWLRRSGYTF.

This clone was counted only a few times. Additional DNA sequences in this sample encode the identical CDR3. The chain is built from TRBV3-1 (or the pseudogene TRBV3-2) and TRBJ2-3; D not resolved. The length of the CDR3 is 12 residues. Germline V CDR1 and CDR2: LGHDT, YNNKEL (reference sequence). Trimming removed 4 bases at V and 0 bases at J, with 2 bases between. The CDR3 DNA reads TGTGCCAGCAGCCCAAGCACAGATACGCAGTATTTT. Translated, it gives CASSPSTDTQYF.

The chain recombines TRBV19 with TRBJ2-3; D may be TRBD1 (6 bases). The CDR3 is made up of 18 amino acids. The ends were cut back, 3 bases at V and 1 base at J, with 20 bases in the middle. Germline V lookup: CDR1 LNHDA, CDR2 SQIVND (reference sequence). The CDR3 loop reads CASSIASLGRGGTDTQYF. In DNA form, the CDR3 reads TGTGCCAGTAGTATTGCCTCCCTAGGCAGGGGCGGCACAGATACGCAGTATTTT.

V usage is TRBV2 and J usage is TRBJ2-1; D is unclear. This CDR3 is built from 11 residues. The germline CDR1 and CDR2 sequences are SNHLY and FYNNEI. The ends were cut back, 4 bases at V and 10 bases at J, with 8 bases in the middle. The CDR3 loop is CASSGPQEQFF. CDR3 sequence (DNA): TGTGCCAGCAGTGGGCCCCAGGAGCAGTTCTTC.

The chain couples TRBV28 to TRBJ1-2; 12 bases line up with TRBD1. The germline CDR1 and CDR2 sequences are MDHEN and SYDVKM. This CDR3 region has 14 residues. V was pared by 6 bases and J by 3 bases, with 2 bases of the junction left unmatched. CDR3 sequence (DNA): TGTGCCAGCAGCGGGACAGGGGGCCACTATGGCTACACCTTC. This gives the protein CASSGTGGHYGYTF.

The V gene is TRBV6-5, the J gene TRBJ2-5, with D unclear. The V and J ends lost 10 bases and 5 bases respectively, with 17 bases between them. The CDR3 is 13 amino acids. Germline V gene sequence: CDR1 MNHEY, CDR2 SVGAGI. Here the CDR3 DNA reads TGTGCCACCGCGAATTCTGCGATGGAGACCCAGTACTTC. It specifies CATANSAMETQYF.

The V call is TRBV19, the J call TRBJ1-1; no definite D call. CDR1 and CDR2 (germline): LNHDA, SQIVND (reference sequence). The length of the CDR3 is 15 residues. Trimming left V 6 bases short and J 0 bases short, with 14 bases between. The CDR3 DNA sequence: TGTGCCAGTAGGTCGGCAGACTCCTTGAACACTGAAGCTTTCTTT. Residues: CASRSADSLNTEAFF.

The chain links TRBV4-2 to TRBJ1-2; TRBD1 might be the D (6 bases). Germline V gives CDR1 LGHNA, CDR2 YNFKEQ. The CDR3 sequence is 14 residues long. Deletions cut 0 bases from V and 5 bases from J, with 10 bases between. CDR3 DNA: TGTGCCAGCAGCCAAGATGCACAGGGATATGGCTACACCTTC. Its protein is CASSQDAQGYGYTF.

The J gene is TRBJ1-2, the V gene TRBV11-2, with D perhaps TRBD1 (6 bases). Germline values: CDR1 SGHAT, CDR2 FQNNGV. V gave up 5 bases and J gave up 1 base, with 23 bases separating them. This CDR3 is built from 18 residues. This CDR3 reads CASSQRLGRGLSNYGYTF. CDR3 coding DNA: TGTGCCAGCAGCCAGAGGCTGGGCAGGGGCCTAAGTAACTATGGCTACACCTTC.